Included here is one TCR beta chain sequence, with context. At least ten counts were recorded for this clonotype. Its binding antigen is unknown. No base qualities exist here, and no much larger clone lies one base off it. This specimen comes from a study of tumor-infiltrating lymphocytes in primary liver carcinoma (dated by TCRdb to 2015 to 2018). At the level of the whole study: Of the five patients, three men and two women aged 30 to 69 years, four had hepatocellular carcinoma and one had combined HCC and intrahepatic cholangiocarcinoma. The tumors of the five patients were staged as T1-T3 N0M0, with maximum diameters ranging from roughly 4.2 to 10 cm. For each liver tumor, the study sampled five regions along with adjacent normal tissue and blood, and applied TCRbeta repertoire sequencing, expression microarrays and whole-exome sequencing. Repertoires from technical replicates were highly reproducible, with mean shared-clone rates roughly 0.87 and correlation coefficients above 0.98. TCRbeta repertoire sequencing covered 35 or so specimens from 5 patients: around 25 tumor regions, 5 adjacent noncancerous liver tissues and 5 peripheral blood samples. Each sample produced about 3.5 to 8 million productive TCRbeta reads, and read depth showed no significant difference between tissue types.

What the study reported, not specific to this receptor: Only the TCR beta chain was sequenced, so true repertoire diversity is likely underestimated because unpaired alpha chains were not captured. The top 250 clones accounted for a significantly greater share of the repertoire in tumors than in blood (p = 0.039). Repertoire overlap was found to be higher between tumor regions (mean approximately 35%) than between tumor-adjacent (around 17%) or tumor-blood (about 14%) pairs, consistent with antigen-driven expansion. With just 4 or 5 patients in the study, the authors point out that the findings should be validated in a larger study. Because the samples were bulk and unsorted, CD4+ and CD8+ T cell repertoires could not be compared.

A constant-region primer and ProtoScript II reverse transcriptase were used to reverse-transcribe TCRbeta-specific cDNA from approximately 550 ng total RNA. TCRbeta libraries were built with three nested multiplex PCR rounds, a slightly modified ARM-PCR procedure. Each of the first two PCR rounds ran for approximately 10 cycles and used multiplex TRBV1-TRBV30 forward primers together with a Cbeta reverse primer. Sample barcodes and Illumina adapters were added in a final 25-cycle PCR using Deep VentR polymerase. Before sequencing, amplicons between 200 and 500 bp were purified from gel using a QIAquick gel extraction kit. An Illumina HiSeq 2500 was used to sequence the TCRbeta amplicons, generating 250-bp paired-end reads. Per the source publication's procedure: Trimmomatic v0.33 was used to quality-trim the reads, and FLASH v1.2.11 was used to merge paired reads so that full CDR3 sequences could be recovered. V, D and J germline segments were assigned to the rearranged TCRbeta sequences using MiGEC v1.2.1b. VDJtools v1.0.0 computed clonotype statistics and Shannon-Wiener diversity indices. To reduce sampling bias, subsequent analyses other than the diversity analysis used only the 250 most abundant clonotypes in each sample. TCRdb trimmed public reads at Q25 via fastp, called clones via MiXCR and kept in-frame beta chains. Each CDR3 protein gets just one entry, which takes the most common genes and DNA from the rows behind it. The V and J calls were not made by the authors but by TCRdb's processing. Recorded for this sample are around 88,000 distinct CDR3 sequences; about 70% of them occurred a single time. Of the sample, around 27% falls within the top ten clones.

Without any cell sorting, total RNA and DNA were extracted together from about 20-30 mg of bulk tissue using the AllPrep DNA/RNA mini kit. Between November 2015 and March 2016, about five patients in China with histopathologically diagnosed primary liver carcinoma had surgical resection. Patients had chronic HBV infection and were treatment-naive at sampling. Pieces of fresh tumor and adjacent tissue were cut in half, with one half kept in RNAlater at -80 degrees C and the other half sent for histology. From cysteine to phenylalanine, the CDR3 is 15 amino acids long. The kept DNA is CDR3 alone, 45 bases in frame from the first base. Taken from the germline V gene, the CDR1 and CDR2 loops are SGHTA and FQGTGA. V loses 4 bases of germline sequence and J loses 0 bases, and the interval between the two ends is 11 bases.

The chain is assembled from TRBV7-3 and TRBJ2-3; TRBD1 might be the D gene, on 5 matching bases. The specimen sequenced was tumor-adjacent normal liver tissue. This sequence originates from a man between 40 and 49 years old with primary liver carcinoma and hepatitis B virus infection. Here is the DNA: TGTGCCAGCAGCTGGACATCTTATAGCACAGATACGCAGTATTTT. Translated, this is CASSWTSYSTDTQYF.